This T cell receptor beta chain derives from a study of blood T cell repertoires in COVID-19. Overall study: COVID-19 samples collected from the United States, Italy and Spain covered acute and convalescent phases. Sample material is recorded as cDNA or gDNA derived from T cells, B-cell-depleted T cells, or PBMCs.

In the authors' methods: Amplification of reference gene primers provided the estimated nucleated cell counts. TCRdb keeps only in-frame clones here, not all; method: immunoSEQ multiplex PCR. V and J calls and clone size are those listed in that table; D and trimming were worked out from the DNA. The sample comprises 250,000 to 350,000 clones, 89% of which are singletons, and 0.85% to 1% rests with the top ten. Trimming pared 5 bases from V and 4 bases from J, leaving 17 bases between. The germline V gene has CDR1 MNHEY and CDR2 SMNVEV (reference sequence). The CDR3 extends over 15 amino acids. The sequenced sample was peripheral blood. The chain links TRBV27 to TRBJ1-2; tentative D call: TRBD1 (5 bases). The origin of this receptor is a woman aged 40 to 49 who had recovered from COVID-19. CDR3 sequence reads: CASSLGAGKSYGYTF. For the CDR3, the DNA is TGTGCCAGCAGTCTCGGTGCAGGGAAGTCCTATGGCTACACCTTC.